The 23 T cell receptor beta chains given below trace back to one sample, sequenced in a study of read filtering for tumor transcriptome and immune sequencing. This library used around 0.4 ug RNA and molecular barcoded adaptors spanning alpha/delta and beta/gamma chains. TCRdb re-called the reads through MiXCR, storing one row per CDR3 protein. The sample lists tens of thousands of distinct CDR3 sequences, roughly 18% seen once, with roughly an eighth in the top ten. Sample: a population of CD138-negative cells sorted from bone marrow. The receptors stem from a donor over 35 with multiple myeloma.

The table lists this clonotype with many counts. This chain connects TRBV20-1 to TRBJ2-1; no reliable D call. The length of the CDR3 is 11 residues. In germline, CDR1 is DFQATT, CDR2 SNEGSKA (reference sequence). V lost 3 bases and J lost 5, with 5 bases in between. The DNA of the CDR3 is TGCAGTGCTAGGCGAAACAATGAGCAGTTCTTC. It codes for CSARRNNEQFF.

This clonotype has a count of ten or more. The chain employs TRBV5-5 and TRBJ2-1; 11 bases line up with TRBD2. There are 16 residues in the CDR3. V was clipped by 3 bases and J by 5 bases; unmatched bases: 7. The V gene's germline CDR1 is SGHKS and CDR2 YYEKEE (reference sequence). The CDR3 loop is CASSWGLADPDNEQFF. CDR3 DNA: TGTGCCAGCAGCTGGGGACTAGCGGACCCTGACAATGAGCAGTTCTTC. The full variable domain, in which reference TRBV5-5 and TRBJ2-1 provide the parts outside the CDR3, is DAGVTQSPTHLIKTRGQQVTLRCSPISGHKSVSWYQQVLGQGPQFIFQYYEKEERGRGNFPDRFSARQFPNYSSELNVNALLLGDSALYLCASSWGLADPDNEQFFGPGTRLTVL.

This clonotype was seen more than once but under ten times. V is TRBV20-1 and J is TRBJ1-1, with D unclear. Trimming left V 3 bases short and J 1 base short, with 12 bases between. This CDR3 has 14 residues. Looked up from germline, CDR1 is DFQATT and CDR2 is SNEGSKA (reference sequence). The CDR3 bases are TGCAGTGCTAGCACGGACGGGAGGAACACTGAAGCTTTCTTT. Translated: CSASTDGRNTEAFF.

This clonotype showed up many times. The chain is built from TRBV7-9 and TRBJ2-7; D might be TRBD1 (6 bases). The germline gives CDR1 SEHNR, CDR2 FQNEAQ (reference sequence). The CDR3 consists of 16 residues. Trimming took 5 bases from V and 0 from J, leaving 17 bases between them. The CDR3 bases are TGTGCCAGCAGCGCCCGACAGGCCCTAAACTCCTACGAGCAGTACTTC. Residues: CASSARQALNSYEQYF. The variable domain in full, completed from reference TRBV7-9 and TRBJ2-7, reads DTGVSQNPRHKITKRGQNVTFRCDPISEHNRLYWYRQTLGQGPEFLTYFQNEAQLEKSRLLSDRFSAERPKGSFSTLEIQRTEQGDSAMYLCASSARQALNSYEQYFGPGTRLTVT.

A single count supports this clonotype. A read error is possible here, since a much larger clone lies one base away. V gene TRBV7-2 combines with J gene TRBJ2-1; 8 nucleotides align to TRBD2. CDR1 SGHTA and CDR2 FQGNSA come from the germline V gene. CDR3 length: 16 amino acids. V was clipped by 5 bases and J by 7 bases; unmatched bases: 13. CDR3 residues: CASSRGGTRPTNEQFF. For the CDR3, the DNA is TGTGCCAGCAGCCGGGGGGGGACCCGACCCACTAATGAGCAGTTCTTC.

This clonotype has ten or more counts. The CDR3 protein is CSARDPLAGGGNEQFF. CDR3 nucleotide sequence: TGCAGTGCTAGAGATCCCCTAGCGGGGGGCGGCAATGAGCAGTTCTTC. The chain is built from TRBV20-1 and TRBJ2-1, with 11 positions matching TRBD2. Germline V gene lookup returns CDR1 DFQATT and CDR2 SNEGSKA (reference sequence). This CDR3 spans 16 amino acids. Trimming cost V 0 bases and J 6 bases; bases outside gene matches: 7.

This clonotype was recorded at least ten times. This chain joins TRBV6-6 and TRBJ2-7; 8 nucleotides match TRBD2. Germline V gene sequence: CDR1 MNHNY, CDR2 SVGAGI (reference sequence). This CDR3 is 20 amino acids long. Trimming at V came to 2 bases and at J to 1 base, leaving 19 bases not matched to a gene. CDR3 amino acids: CASSYPWSGRRFRSSYEQYF. The CDR3 region has the DNA TGTGCCAGCAGTTACCCGTGGAGCGGGAGAAGATTTCGTTCTTCCTACGAGCAGTACTTC.

Details on this clonotype: Being one base from a much bigger clone, this may be a read error. This CDR3 reads CASSFKLTGGVGPNVLTF. The CDR3 nucleotides read TGTGCCAGCAGCTTCAAACTGACAGGGGGCGTTGGGCCCAACGTCCTGACTTTC. The rearrangement joins TRBV7-9 to TRBJ2-6, with TRBD1 identical over 10 bases. There are 18 residues in the CDR3. The germline CDR1 and CDR2 sequences are SEHNR and FQNEAQ (reference sequence). The entire variable domain, with the rest obtained from reference TRBV7-9 and TRBJ2-6, is as follows: DTGVSQNPRHKITKRGQNVTFRCDPISEHNRLYWYRQTLGQGPEFLTYFQNEAQLEKSRLLSDRFSAERPKGSFSTLEIQRTEQGDSAMYLCASSFKLTGGVGPNVLTFGAGSRLTVL.

In the case of this clonotype: A read error may be the cause here, since a much bigger clone is one base away. This CDR3 is missing its conserved last phenylalanine or tryptophan, likely due to a read error. The chain has TRBV28 and TRBJ1-5; unclear D gene. Germline V CDR1 and CDR2: MDHEN, SYDVKM. The CDR3 extends over 14 amino acids. Between the trimmed V and J ends, which lost 7 bases and 3 bases, there was a span of 13 bases. DNA for the CDR3: TGTGCCAGCAATCTCGACACCCACAATCAGCCCCAGCATTCT. Translated, it gives CASNLDTHNQPQHS.

This chain links TRBV20-1 with TRBJ2-7; 11 positions agree with TRBD1. Germline V gene lookup returns CDR1 DFQATT and CDR2 SNEGSKA (reference sequence). This CDR3 spans 15 amino acids. Germline trimming cut 1 base from V and 2 bases from J; bases unmatched to any gene: 4. CDR3 residues: CSARGGQGATYEQYF. The CDR3 region has the DNA TGCAGTGCTAGAGGTGGACAGGGGGCGACCTACGAGCAGTACTTC.

This clonotype came up many times. This sequence joins TRBV12-3 or TRBV12-4 and TRBJ1-6; 7 bases are shared with TRBD1. With 6 bases clipped from V and 8 bases from J, the junction kept 4 bases outside the gene matches. This CDR3 is built from 13 residues. CDR3: CASRRQGDSPLHF. The CDR3 bases are TGTGCCAGCAGGCGACAGGGTGATTCACCCCTCCACTTT.

This clonotype was detected ten times or more. The chain recombines TRBV7-2 with TRBJ2-7; a possible D gene is TRBD1 (6 bases). The CDR3 loop spans 15 amino acids. CDR1 is SGHTA and CDR2 is FQGNSA in the germline V gene. The germline V and J ends were trimmed by 1 base and 2 bases, with 12 bases remaining between them. CDR3 loop: CASSLGSGAPYEQYF. Here the CDR3 DNA reads TGTGCCAGCAGCTTAGGCTCAGGGGCCCCCTACGAGCAGTACTTC. Variable domain in full (rest from reference TRBV7-2 and TRBJ2-7): GAGVSQSPSNKVTEKGKDVELRCDPISGHTALYWYRQSLGQGLEFLIYFQGNSAPDKSGLPSDRFSAERTGGSVSTLTIQRTQQEDSAVYLCASSLGSGAPYEQYFGPGTRLTVT.

This clonotype was recorded at least ten times. V is TRBV25-1 and J is TRBJ2-1, with 10 bases that match TRBD2. Per the germline V gene, CDR1 is MGHDK and CDR2 is SYGVNS. Trimming took 10 bases from V and 6 from J; bases not matched to a gene: 9. The CDR3 loop spans 14 amino acids. The CDR3 DNA is TGTGCCACCTTAAGCGGGAGGGCCCCCAATGAGCAGTTCTTC. Residues: CATLSGRAPNEQFF.

This clonotype was counted ten times or more. The chain links TRBV20-1 to TRBJ1-1, with D tentatively TRBD1 (6 bases). This CDR3 contains 13 residues. The V gene's germline CDR1 is DFQATT and CDR2 SNEGSKA (reference sequence). The V and J ends lost 3 bases and 1 base respectively, with 9 bases between them. CDR3 sequence (DNA): TGCAGTGCTAGGAGGGGGGAGAACACTGAAGCTTTCTTT. This translates into CSARRGENTEAFF.

As regards this clonotype: This may be a read error, as it is one base from a much larger clone. The chain uses TRBV7-9 and TRBJ1-1; D gene uncertain. The CDR3 has 14 residues. The germline V gene has CDR1 SEHNR and CDR2 FQNEAQ (reference sequence). V was shortened by 7 bases and J by 4 bases, with 16 bases between the two germline ends. The CDR3, as DNA: TGTGCCAGCATCCGAAGCAGCTTGAGCACTGAAGCTTTCTTT. It encodes CASIRSSLSTEAFF.

This clonotype was seen at least ten times. The chain links TRBV20-1 to TRBJ2-5, with TRBD1 matching over 7 bases. The CDR3 sequence is 16 residues long. The V gene end was trimmed by 0 bases and the J gene end by 0 bases; junction bases not matched to a gene: 7. Per the germline V gene, CDR1 is DFQATT and CDR2 is SNEGSKA (reference sequence). Here the CDR3 reads CSARELARGYQETQYF. The CDR3 bases are TGCAGTGCTAGAGAGCTGGCCAGGGGGTACCAAGAGACCCAGTACTTC.

At least ten counts were recorded for this clonotype. The chain is built from TRBV5-1 and TRBJ1-5; D remains unclear. Germline lookup yields CDR1 SGHRS and CDR2 YFSETQ. The CDR3 consists of 14 residues. Trimming left V 5 bases short and J 6 bases short, with 15 bases between. CDR3 loop: CASSISAGSQPQHF. The CDR3 DNA reads TGCGCCAGCAGTATCTCAGCGGGGAGTCAGCCCCAGCATTTT.

This rearrangement joins TRBV18 to TRBJ1-5; TRBD1 is a possible D gene (5 bases). Trimming removed 5 bases at V and 5 bases at J, with 10 bases between. Germline assignment: CDR1 KGHSH and CDR2 LQKENI. This CDR3 spans 13 amino acids. Here the CDR3 DNA reads TGTGCCAGCTCAGTATCCAGGGATCAGCCCCAGCATTTT. It translates to CASSVSRDQPQHF.

There are many counts of this clonotype. The chain links TRBV10-3 to TRBJ2-1, with D perhaps matching TRBD1 or TRBD2 (7 bases each). This CDR3 has 13 amino acids. The germline V and J ends were trimmed by 9 bases and 9 bases, with 18 bases remaining between them. CDR1 ENHRY and CDR2 SYGVKD come from the germline V gene. In DNA, the CDR3 is TGTGCCATGGGGGGACAGTCTAGCGGTGAGCAGTTCTTC. This translates into CAMGGQSSGEQFF.

This sequence joins TRBV28 and TRBJ2-6; TRBD2 is a possible D gene (5 bases). The CDR3 is 15 residues long. V lost 7 bases and J lost 2, with 12 bases in between. Germline V gene data show CDR1 as MDHEN and CDR2 as SYDVKM. The CDR3 DNA is TGTGCCAGCACGTTAGAGAGGGCTGGGGCCAACGTCCTGACTTTC. Its protein is CASTLERAGANVLTF. Combining the CDR3 with reference TRBV28 and TRBJ2-6 gives the whole variable domain DVKVTQSSRYLVKRTGEKVFLECVQDMDHENMFWYRQDPGLGLRLIYFSYDVKMKEKGDIPEGYSVSREKKERFSLILESASTNQTSMYLCASTLERAGANVLTFGAGSRLTVL.

This clonotype has ten or more counts. The V and J genes are TRBV29-1 and TRBJ1-1; D gene ambiguous. Between the trimmed V and J ends, which lost 7 bases and 0 bases, there was a span of 9 bases. Germline V gives CDR1 SQVTM, CDR2 ANQGSEA. This CDR3 contains 12 residues. This CDR3 is CSASLLNTEAFF. Written as DNA, the CDR3 is TGCAGCGCGTCACTGCTGAACACTGAAGCTTTCTTT.

This clonotype has a single count. This may arise from a read error, as a much more abundant clone is one base away. V gene TRBV12-3 or TRBV12-4 combines with J gene TRBJ2-3; D unresolved. CDR3 length: 13 amino acids. CDR3 loop: CASNRRSTATQYF. CDR3 nucleotide sequence: TGTGCCAGCAATAGGCGGTCCACAGCTACGCAGTATTTT.

The CDR3 coding sequence is TGTGCCAGCAGCCAATTTCCAGGGGGTCGGGGCAATCAGCCCCAGCATTTT. Protein product: CASSQFPGGRGNQPQHF. J is TRBJ1-5 and V is TRBV3-1; 7 nucleotides agree with TRBD1. The CDR3 has 17 residues. J lost 2 bases, V lost 2 bases, and 9 bases had no gene match. Germline loops: CDR1 LGHDT, CDR2 YNNKEL (reference sequence). Full variable domain (rest looked up from reference TRBV3-1 and TRBJ1-5): DTAVSQTPKYLVTQMGNDKSIKCEQNLGHDTMYWYKQDSKKFLKIMFSYNNKELIINETVPNRFSPKSPDKAHLNLHINSLELGDSAVYFCASSQFPGGRGNQPQHFGDGTRLSIL.